This TCR beta chain comes out of a study of OX40 agonist ivuxolimab in advanced cancers. The wider study: Intravenous ivuxolimab was administered to patients every 2 weeks at 0.01 to 10 mg/kg. There were three patients with partial responses, one having hepatocellular carcinoma and two cutaneous melanoma.

Clones were read by immunoSEQ multiplex PCR, and TCRdb kept only the in-frame ones, dropping some. Of roughly 69,000 clones in the sample, about 83% were seen once. Study outcomes and limitations: Relative to CD4+ cells, CD8+ T cells on average had more expanded clones. Among the lowest peripheral clonal expansion occurred in 0.1-3.0 mg/kg partial responders.

This clone showed up just a few times. The antigen remains unidentified. The sequence derives from an adult with an advanced solid tumor such as melanoma, head and neck, liver or kidney cancer. The sample was CD4+ or CD8+ T cells sorted from blood, taken in a trial of the OX40 agonist ivuxolimab.

The CDR3 nucleotides read TGTGCCAGCAGCTTAGCAGGGGGGCTAACTGAAGCTTTCTTT. Residues: CASSLAGGLTEAFF. V and J are TRBV7-2 and TRBJ1-1; perhaps TRBD1 as D (6 bases). V was cut by 0 bases and J by 5 bases, with 10 bases left in between. The length of the CDR3 is 14 residues. Germline lookup yields CDR1 SGHTA and CDR2 FQGNSA.